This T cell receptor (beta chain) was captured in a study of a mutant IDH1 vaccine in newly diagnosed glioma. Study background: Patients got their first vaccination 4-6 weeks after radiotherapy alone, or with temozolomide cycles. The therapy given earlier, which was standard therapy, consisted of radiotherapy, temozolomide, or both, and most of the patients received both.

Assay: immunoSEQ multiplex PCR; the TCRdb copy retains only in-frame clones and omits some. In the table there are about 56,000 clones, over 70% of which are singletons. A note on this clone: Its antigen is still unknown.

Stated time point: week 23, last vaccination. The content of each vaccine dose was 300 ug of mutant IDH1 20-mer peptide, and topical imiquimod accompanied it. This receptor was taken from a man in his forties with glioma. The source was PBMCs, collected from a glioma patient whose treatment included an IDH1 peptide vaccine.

Written as DNA, the CDR3 is TGTGCCAGCAGCGGTCTGATGGGCGCCCACGAGCAGTACTTC. Residues: CASSGLMGAHEQYF. The chain combines TRBV7-2 with TRBJ2-7; no reliable D call. The CDR3 is 14 amino acids. With 5 bases removed from V and 5 bases from J, the gap between germline ends came to 16 bases. Germline loops: CDR1 SGHTA, CDR2 FQGNSA.